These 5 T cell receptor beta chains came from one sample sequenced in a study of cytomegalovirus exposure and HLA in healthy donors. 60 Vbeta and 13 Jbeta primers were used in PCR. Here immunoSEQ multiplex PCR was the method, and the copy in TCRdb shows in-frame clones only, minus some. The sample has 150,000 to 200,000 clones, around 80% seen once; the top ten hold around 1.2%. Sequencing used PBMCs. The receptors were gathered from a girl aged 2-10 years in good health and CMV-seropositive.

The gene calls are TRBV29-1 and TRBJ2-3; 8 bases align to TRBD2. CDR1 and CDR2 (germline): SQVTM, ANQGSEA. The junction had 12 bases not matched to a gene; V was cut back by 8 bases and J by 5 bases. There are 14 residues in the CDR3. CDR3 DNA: TGCAGCTCGAGAGGGCGGGAGGTTCGAGATACGCAGTATTTT. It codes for CSSRGREVRDTQYF.

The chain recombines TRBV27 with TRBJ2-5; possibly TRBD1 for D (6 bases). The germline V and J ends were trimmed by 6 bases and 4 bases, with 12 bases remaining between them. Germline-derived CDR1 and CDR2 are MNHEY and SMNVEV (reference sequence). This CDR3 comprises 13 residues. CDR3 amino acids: CASSPTGPETQYF. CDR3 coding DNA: TGTGCCAGCAGCCCGACAGGTCCAGAGACCCAGTACTTC.

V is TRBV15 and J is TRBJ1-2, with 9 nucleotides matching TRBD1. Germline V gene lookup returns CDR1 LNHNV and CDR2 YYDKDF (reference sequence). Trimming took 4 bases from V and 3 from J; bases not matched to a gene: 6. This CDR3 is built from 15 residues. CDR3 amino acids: CATSTRDRAYYGYTF. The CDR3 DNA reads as TGTGCCACCAGCACCCGGGACAGGGCTTACTATGGCTACACCTTC. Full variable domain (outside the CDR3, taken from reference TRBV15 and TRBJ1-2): DAMVIQNPRYQVTQFGKPVTLSCSQTLNHNVMYWYQQKSSQAPKLLFHYYDKDFNNEADTPDNFQSRRPNTSFCFLDIRSPGLGDTAMYLCATSTRDRAYYGYTFGSGTRLTVV.

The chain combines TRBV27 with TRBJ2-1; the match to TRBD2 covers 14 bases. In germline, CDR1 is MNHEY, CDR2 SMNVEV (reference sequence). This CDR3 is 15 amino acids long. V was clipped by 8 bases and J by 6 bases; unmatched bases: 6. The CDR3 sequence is CASSWGTSGSNEQFF. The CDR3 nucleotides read TGTGCCAGCTCCTGGGGGACTAGCGGGAGCAATGAGCAGTTCTTC.

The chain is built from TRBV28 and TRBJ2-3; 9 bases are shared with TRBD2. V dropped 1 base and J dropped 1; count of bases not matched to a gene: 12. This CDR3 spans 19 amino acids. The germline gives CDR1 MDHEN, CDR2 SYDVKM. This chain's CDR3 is CASSLSQSLAGRGTDTQYF. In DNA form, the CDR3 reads TGTGCCAGCAGTTTATCCCAGTCCCTAGCGGGAAGGGGCACAGATACGCAGTATTTT.